The 16 T cell receptor beta chains presented below share a single source sample, sequenced in a study of blood T cells in healthy people across ages. Primers used in a second PCR of roughly 7 to 11 cycles were a sample-barcoded 5' primer and a J-beta primer mix. MiXCR was run by TCRdb on the 5' RACE reads, yielding one entry per CDR3 protein. The sample contains about 730,000 distinct CDR3 sequences, about 42% of which appear only once. Sequenced input: blood. The receptor set was obtained from a woman aged 60-75 years in good health.

This clonotype was picked up many times. The chain carries TRBV24-1 and TRBJ2-1, with D possibly TRBD2 on 7 matching bases. The CDR3 consists of 15 residues. Germline CDR1 is KGHDR and CDR2 is SFDVKD. Trimming took 1 base from V and 7 from J, leaving 13 bases between them. CDR3: CATSDFAGDRNEQFF. CDR3 sequence (DNA): TGTGCCACCAGTGATTTTGCGGGAGACAGGAATGAGCAGTTCTTC.

This clonotype has more than one count but fewer than ten. This chain links TRBV2 with TRBJ1-1; TRBD1 matches at 8 bases. Germline trimming cut 7 bases from V and 0 bases from J; bases unmatched to any gene: 1. Germline CDR1 and CDR2: SNHLY and FYNNEI. CDR3 length: 13 residues. The CDR3 DNA reads TGTGCCAGCAAACAGGGGGTGAACACTGAAGCTTTCTTT. It yields the protein CASKQGVNTEAFF.

The rearrangement joins TRBV19 to TRBJ1-2, with 8 bases lining up with TRBD1. The J segment lost 2 bases and the V segment lost 1 base, leaving 9 bases of the junction unmatched. This CDR3 comprises 17 residues. Looked up from germline, CDR1 is LNHDA and CDR2 is SQIVND (reference sequence). DNA of the CDR3: TGTGCCAGTAGTATAGGGACAGGGAAATGGGCCAACTATGGCTACACCTTC. Translation: CASSIGTGKWANYGYTF.

This clonotype came up many times. This chain links TRBV7-6 with TRBJ2-5, with no clear D. The CDR3 is 15 residues long. The ends were cut back, 0 bases at V and 5 bases at J, with 13 bases in the middle. The V gene's germline CDR1 is SGHVS and CDR2 FNYEAQ. The CDR3 sequence: CASSLAQNAGETQYF. The DNA of the CDR3 is TGTGCCAGCAGCTTAGCGCAGAATGCTGGGGAGACCCAGTACTTC.

The chain carries TRBV6-5 and TRBJ2-1, with 11 bases identical to TRBD2. The better agreement between TRBJ2-7 and the DNA end casts doubt on the J call. Germline loops: CDR1 MNHEY, CDR2 SVGAGI. The CDR3 loop spans 16 amino acids. Here the CDR3 reads CASRGLAARSYNEQYF. For the CDR3, the DNA is TGTGCCAGCAGGGGACTAGCGGCCCGCTCCTACAATGAGCAGTACTTC.

The chain uses TRBV20-1 and TRBJ2-5; D might be TRBD1 (6 bases). The CDR3 is 14 amino acids. Per germline, CDR1 DFQATT and CDR2 SNEGSKA (reference sequence). Trimming shortened V by 0 bases and J by 5 bases, and 13 bases separated the two germline ends. Written as DNA, the CDR3 is TGCAGTGCTAGAGACCCCGACAGGTTGGAGACCCAGTACTTC. It yields the protein CSARDPDRLETQYF.

This clonotype came up many times. This chain links TRBV29-1 with TRBJ2-7; D may be TRBD1 (6 bases). Germline V gene sequence: CDR1 SQVTM, CDR2 ANQGSEA. The V end was cut by 6 bases, the J end by 0 bases, with 15 bases between. The CDR3 runs 14 residues. CDR3 coding DNA: TGCAGCGTAACTCTTCCAGGGGTCTCCTACGAGCAGTACTTC. Translating gives CSVTLPGVSYEQYF.

This clonotype has ten or more counts. This chain connects TRBV6-5 to TRBJ2-7; D call uncertain. The V end was cut by 2 bases, the J end by 0 bases, with 11 bases between. Germline lookup yields CDR1 MNHEY and CDR2 SVGAGI. CDR3 length equals 15 residues. The CDR3 DNA reads TGTGCCAGCAGTTACGGGATCGCGAGCTCCTACGAGCAGTACTTC. This sequence encodes CASSYGIASSYEQYF.

The chain uses TRBV13 and TRBJ2-5; D unclear. Germline V gene data show CDR1 as PRHDT and CDR2 as FYEKMQ (reference sequence). The V end was cut by 1 base, the J end by 4 bases, with 10 bases between. The CDR3 runs to 14 residues. The CDR3 reads CASSLEGWGETQYF. The CDR3 DNA follows: TGTGCCAGCAGCTTAGAAGGGTGGGGAGAGACCCAGTACTTC.

This chain links TRBV3-1 with TRBJ2-7; TRBD1 matches at 8 bases. Germline V gene sequence: CDR1 LGHDT, CDR2 YNNKEL (reference sequence). CDR3 size: 15 residues. CDR3 sequence (DNA): TGTGCTCCTAAAGCCCCGGGGACAGGCCTCTACGAGCAGTACTTC. Its translation is CAPKAPGTGLYEQYF.

In its sample, this clonotype was seen a few times. The chain employs TRBV7-8 and TRBJ1-5, with 8 bases identical to TRBD1. The CDR3 spans 14 residues. Germline CDR1 SGHVS, CDR2 FQNEAQ. V lost 5 bases, J lost 7 bases, and 7 bases stayed unmatched. The CDR3 region is CASSTDRGGQPQHF. Here the CDR3 DNA reads TGTGCCAGCAGCACCGACAGGGGAGGGCAGCCCCAGCATTTT.

This clonotype was seen many times. The rearrangement uses TRBV28 and TRBJ2-7; 11 nucleotides match TRBD2. Germline CDR1 is MDHEN and CDR2 is SYDVKM. V was pared by 2 bases and J by 3 bases, with 3 bases of the junction left unmatched. This CDR3 region has 15 residues. CDR3 sequence reads: CASSLATSGNYEQYF. The CDR3 coding sequence is TGTGCCAGCAGTTTAGCGACTAGCGGGAACTACGAGCAGTACTTC.

The chain has TRBV5-1 and TRBJ1-6; D uncertain. V lost 3 bases, J lost 0 bases, and 10 bases lay in between. CDR3 length: 16 amino acids. The V gene's germline CDR1 is SGHRS and CDR2 YFSETQ. The CDR3 DNA reads as TGCGCCAGCAGCTACGACGGGAGCTCCTATAATTCACCCCTCCACTTT. As protein: CASSYDGSSYNSPLHF.

The gene calls are TRBV11-3 and TRBJ2-7; D is ambiguous. The DNA matches TRBJ2-5 better at its end, which makes the J call doubtful. Germline V gene sequence: CDR1 SGHNT, CDR2 YENEEA. CDR3 size: 15 residues. For the CDR3, the DNA is TGTGCCAGCAGCTTAAATCGGGCAGCTCAAGAGACCCAGTACTTC. Protein sequence: CASSLNRAAQETQYF.

The rearrangement links TRBV6-1 to TRBJ1-2, with D unresolved. V was clipped by 2 bases and J by 5 bases, with 9 bases between them. CDR3 length: 13 residues. The germline V gene encodes CDR1 MNHNS and CDR2 SASEGT. The CDR3 reads CASSERAGYGYTF. The DNA for the CDR3 is TGTGCCAGCAGTGAAAGGGCAGGTTATGGCTACACCTTC.

This clonotype has a handful of counts. The rearrangement uses TRBV5-5 and TRBJ2-7; 9 nucleotides align to TRBD1. From germline, CDR1 is SGHKS and CDR2 YYEKEE (reference sequence). J gave up 0 bases and V 5 bases, and 9 bases lay outside the gene matches. There are 16 residues in the CDR3. DNA of the CDR3: TGTGCCAGCAGAAGGGGGGGACAGGGTATCTCCTACGAGCAGTACTTC. Translation gives CASRRGGQGISYEQYF.